The present T cell receptor beta chain was sequenced within a study of T cells in Graves' hyperthyroidism and ophthalmopathy. The study's findings and limits: Ophthalmopathy, which appeared later, was predicted by the model a median roughly 6.6 months before onset. Most thyroid clonotypes that were expanded above 0.001 also turned up in blood.

The germline gives CDR1 LNHDA, CDR2 SQIVND (reference sequence). Trimming removed 5 bases from V and 9 bases from J; junction bases left unmatched: 12. The CDR3 is made up of 15 amino acids. TCR beta CDR3 sequences were amplified from RNA transcripts. During a first-round RT-PCR of the TCR CDR3, the HTBI primer set was used. TCRdb ran MiXCR on the multiplex PCR reads and lists one entry per CDR3 protein. Of around 600,000 distinct CDR3 sequences listed, roughly 15% are singletons. Note on this clonotype: What it recognizes is unknown.

Pregnant or lactating patients were excluded, as were those with uncontrolled infection or other autoimmune disease. Used for diagnoses were clinical symptoms, serum thyroxine and TRAb, thyroid ultrasound and orbital computed tomography. The source is a woman in her 50s with Graves' ophthalmopathy. Sequenced input: blood. This rearrangement joins TRBV19 to TRBJ2-7; 11 bases are a match to TRBD1. The CDR3 protein is CASSPPGQGELGQYF. The CDR3 DNA is TGTGCCAGTAGTCCCCCGGGACAGGGGGAGCTCGGGCAGTACTTC.